These 7 T cell receptor beta chains share one sample of origin, sequenced in a study of T-cell reconstitution after alpha-beta-depleted transplantation in children. TCRbeta library preparation incorporated unique molecular identifiers. Each CDR3 protein gets one entry after TCRdb re-called the PCR reads with MiXCR. The sample lists approximately 97,000 distinct CDR3 sequences, around 6% occurring once. The sequenced sample was PBMCs, mostly from graft donor cells, obtained 60 days after TCRalphabeta/CD19-depleted stem cell transplant. The origin of the receptors is a female patient aged 2-10 years who had a stem cell transplant for Fanconi anemia, so the T cells may come from the graft donor.

This clonotype was seen repeatedly, ten times or more. The rearrangement uses TRBV7-3 and TRBJ2-1; 14 bases are a match to TRBD2. Germline lookup yields CDR1 SGHTA and CDR2 FQGTGA. The CDR3 runs 17 residues. After removal of 5 bases from V and 7 bases from J, the junction contained 10 bases not matched to a gene. CDR3 in amino acids: CASSKNGLAGGRNEQFF. The CDR3, as DNA: TGTGCCAGCAGCAAAAATGGACTAGCGGGGGGTCGGAATGAGCAGTTCTTC.

Many counts were recorded for this clonotype. The J gene is TRBJ1-4, the V gene TRBV12-3 or TRBV12-4; maybe TRBD1 (5 bases). Deletions cut 7 bases from V and 5 bases from J, with 17 bases between. The CDR3 spans 15 residues. The CDR3 is CASNKRGGVNEKLFF. The CDR3 coding sequence is TGTGCCAGCAACAAAAGGGGTGGGGTAAATGAAAAACTGTTTTTT.

In this sample, this clonotype turned up a few times. The V gene is TRBV3-1, the J gene TRBJ2-5, with no clear D. V was shortened by 2 bases and J by 7 bases, with 11 bases between the two germline ends. The CDR3 is 13 residues long. Germline V CDR1 and CDR2: LGHDT, YNNKEL (reference sequence). CDR3 amino acids: CASSQPGPGTQYF. As DNA, the CDR3 is TGTGCCAGCAGCCAACCCGGCCCAGGGACCCAGTACTTC.

This clonotype has ten or more counts. The chain employs TRBV12-3 or TRBV12-4 and TRBJ2-1; TRBD2 matches at 12 bases. V shed 3 bases, J shed 6 bases, and the junction held 9 bases outside the gene matches. This CDR3 has 17 amino acids. The CDR3 spells CASSFVLAGGRRNEQFF. The CDR3 DNA follows: TGTGCCAGCAGTTTTGTACTAGCGGGAGGTCGGCGCAATGAGCAGTTCTTC.

The V and J genes are TRBV20-1 and TRBJ2-7, with no clear D. This CDR3 has 15 residues. The V end lost 1 base, the J end lost 5 bases, and 18 bases lay between the germline ends. Looked up from germline, CDR1 is DFQATT and CDR2 is SNEGSKA (reference sequence). This chain's CDR3 is CSARVSGPEVHEQYF. The CDR3 region has the DNA TGCAGTGCTAGAGTTTCTGGCCCAGAGGTCCACGAGCAGTACTTC.

This clonotype has a count of ten or more. V gene TRBV10-3 combines with J gene TRBJ2-2; TRBD2 matches at 11 bases. Losses at the gene ends were 4 bases for V and 6 bases for J; bases not matched to a gene: 7. Germline V gene data show CDR1 as ENHRY and CDR2 as SYGVKD. The CDR3 is 16 residues long. The CDR3 DNA reads as TGTGCCATCAGTGCAGATTCTAGCGGGGGGCCCGGGGAGCTGTTTTTT. Its translation: CAISADSSGGPGELFF.

CDR3 sequence reads: CSARWGTSNSPLHF. In DNA form, the CDR3 reads TGCAGTGCTAGGTGGGGGACGTCCAATTCACCCCTCCACTTT. This chain connects TRBV20-1 to TRBJ1-6; a possible D gene is TRBD1 (5 bases). The length of the CDR3 is 14 residues. Germline V gene sequence: CDR1 DFQATT, CDR2 SNEGSKA (reference sequence). Trimming pared 3 bases from V and 7 bases from J, leaving 13 bases between.